Below are 20 T cell receptor beta chains sequenced from a single sample in a study of shared clonotypes between healthy human individuals. The protocol was immunoSEQ multiplex PCR, while the TCRdb copy is restricted to in-frame clones and leaves out a portion. The repertoire consists of 2 million to 3 million clones, with approximately 90% occurring once and the leading ten covering about 0.13%. The sequenced sample was naive CD4+ T cells sorted from blood. Subset specified: CD45RA+ positively selected. The receptors shown here come from a young man in good health.

The gene calls are TRBV7-2 and TRBJ2-3, with TRBD2 as a possible D gene (6 bases). V lost 1 base and J 2 bases, leaving 16 bases between the germline ends. The CDR3 spans 17 residues. The germline CDR1 and CDR2 sequences are SGHTA and FQGNSA. CDR3 loop: CASSLVRGGANTDTQYF. CDR3 in DNA: TGTGCCAGCAGCTTAGTTCGCGGCGGGGCGAACACAGATACGCAGTATTTT.

As concerns this clone: Other DNA variants within this sample encode the same CDR3. The chain recombines TRBV10-3 with TRBJ2-5; D is uncertain. This CDR3 has 13 amino acids. CDR1 ENHRY and CDR2 SYGVKD come from the germline V gene. Deletions cut 1 base from V and 2 bases from J, with 5 bases between. DNA for the CDR3: TGTGCCATCAGTGAGTTGGCTCAAGAGACCCAGTACTTC. Translation gives CAISELAQETQYF.

This clone showed up just a few times. The chain has TRBV9 and TRBJ1-4; 11 nucleotides align to TRBD1. Germline trimming cut 0 bases from V and 0 bases from J; bases unmatched to any gene: 4. The CDR3 has 18 residues. CDR1 and CDR2 from the germline V gene are SGDLS and YYNGEE. The CDR3 sequence: CASSVVGTGGPTNEKLFF. The CDR3 region has the DNA TGTGCCAGCAGCGTAGTGGGGACAGGGGGACCAACTAATGAAAAACTGTTTTTT.

The V and J genes are TRBV2 and TRBJ2-1; D unresolved. The CDR3 is made up of 15 amino acids. Germline CDR1 SNHLY, CDR2 FYNNEI. The ends were cut back, 2 bases at V and 0 bases at J, with 8 bases in the middle. CDR3 residues: CASSEMTRSYNEQFF. In DNA form, the CDR3 reads TGTGCCAGCAGTGAAATGACCCGCTCCTACAATGAGCAGTTCTTC. Complete variable domain (other parts from reference TRBV2 and TRBJ2-1): EPEVTQTPSHQVTQMGQEVILRCVPISNHLYFYWYRQILGQKVEFLVSFYNNEISEKSEIFDDQFSVERPDGSNFTLKIRSTKLEDSAMYFCASSEMTRSYNEQFFGPGTRLTVL.

The V call is TRBV7-2, the J call TRBJ1-1; 7 nucleotides line up with TRBD1. This CDR3 comprises 15 residues. Germline values: CDR1 SGHTA, CDR2 FQGNSA. V shed 1 base and J 4 bases; nucleotides not matched to a gene: 6. CDR3 amino acids: CASSLEGGWGTEAFF. CDR3 in DNA: TGTGCCAGCAGCTTAGAAGGGGGCTGGGGCACTGAAGCTTTCTTT.

The gene calls are TRBV6-5 and TRBJ2-1, with 7 positions matching TRBD2. The V segment lost 8 bases and the J segment 7 bases; nucleotides outside the gene matches: 14. Germline assignment: CDR1 MNHEY and CDR2 SVGAGI. This CDR3 has 15 amino acids. CDR3 nucleotide sequence: TGTGCCAGCGGAATGGCGGGAGCCGCCGGGAATGAGCAGTTCTTC. It translates to CASGMAGAAGNEQFF.

The rearrangement links TRBV29-1 to TRBJ2-7; D is ambiguous. The length of the CDR3 is 13 residues. V was trimmed by 4 bases and J by 6 bases, leaving 16 bases between them. Germline assignment: CDR1 SQVTM and CDR2 ANQGSEA. The CDR3 sequence is CSVAGVLYGEQYF. The DNA for the CDR3 is TGCAGCGTTGCTGGGGTATTATATGGCGAGCAGTACTTC.

The sample holds one count of this clone. The chain joins TRBV4-3 to TRBJ2-7; D possibly corresponds to TRBD2 (6 bases). Germline assignment: CDR1 LGHNA and CDR2 YSLEER. The length of the CDR3 is 16 residues. V lost 0 bases and J 2 bases, leaving 14 bases between the germline ends. CDR3 in DNA: TGCGCCAGCAGCCAAGAAGTTACGGGAGTCACCTACGAGCAGTACTTC. Its translation: CASSQEVTGVTYEQYF.

V is TRBV4-3 and J is TRBJ2-2; D might be TRBD2 (5 bases). With 5 bases removed from V and 1 base from J, the gap between germline ends came to 14 bases. CDR3 length equals 16 residues. Germline CDR1 and CDR2: LGHNA and YSLEER. The CDR3 sequence: CASSKKAGGNTGELFF. CDR3 nucleotides: TGCGCCAGCAGCAAGAAGGCAGGAGGGAACACCGGGGAGCTGTTTTTT.

The CDR3 region is CAWSRTSSSQETQYF. In DNA, the CDR3 is TGTGCCTGGAGTAGGACTAGCAGTTCCCAAGAGACCCAGTACTTC. This chain joins TRBV30 and TRBJ2-5, with 8 bases identical to TRBD2. V trimming: 2 bases; J trimming: 1 base; junction bases outside the gene matches: 6. CDR3 length equals 15 residues. Germline CDR1 GTSNPN, CDR2 SVGIG (reference sequence).

The chain joins TRBV19 to TRBJ2-1, with D perhaps given as TRBD1 or TRBD2 (5 bases each). The CDR3 consists of 16 residues. V shed 6 bases and J shed 0 bases, with 15 bases lying between them. Germline V CDR1 and CDR2: LNHDA, SQIVND (reference sequence). This CDR3 reads CASRSLAGTSYNEQFF. CDR3 sequence (DNA): TGTGCCAGTAGAAGCTTGGCAGGGACCTCCTACAATGAGCAGTTCTTC.

The chain combines TRBV18 with TRBJ2-2; D gene ambiguous. The length of the CDR3 is 13 residues. Germline V CDR1 and CDR2: KGHSH, LQKENI. V shed 6 bases and J shed 7 bases, with 12 bases lying between them. DNA of the CDR3: TGTGCCAGCTCGCCTGGAGTAAACGGGGAGCTGTTTTTT. Its translation is CASSPGVNGELFF.

V is TRBV5-1 and J is TRBJ1-3; 7 bases fit TRBD1. After removal of 4 bases from V and 2 bases from J, the junction contained 9 bases not matched to a gene. Germline V CDR1 and CDR2: SGHRS, YFSETQ. The CDR3 sequence is 16 residues long. The CDR3 reads CASSHRDSHTGNTIYF. CDR3 in DNA: TGCGCCAGCAGCCACCGGGACAGCCACACTGGAAACACCATATATTTT.

V usage is TRBV6-6 and J usage is TRBJ2-4; a possible D gene is TRBD1 (5 bases). The germline V gene encodes CDR1 MNHNY and CDR2 SVGAGI (reference sequence). The CDR3 totals 13 residues. V was trimmed by 10 bases and J by 3 bases, leaving 13 bases between them. CDR3 in DNA: TGTGCCATCCTTGTAGGGGTCAAAAACATTCAGTACTTC. It yields the protein CAILVGVKNIQYF.

With respect to this clone: Additional DNA sequences in this sample encode the identical CDR3. The chain joins TRBV10-3 to TRBJ1-1; no definite D call. From germline, CDR1 is ENHRY and CDR2 SYGVKD. The CDR3 contains 14 residues. V gave up 0 bases and J gave up 4 bases, with 9 bases separating them. The CDR3 coding sequence is TGTGCCATCAGTGAGTCGGAAGGAGGCACTGAAGCTTTCTTT. Protein product: CAISESEGGTEAFF.

This rearrangement joins TRBV30 to TRBJ2-1; 9 bases are shared with TRBD2. The germline V gene has CDR1 GTSNPN and CDR2 SVGIG (reference sequence). CDR3 length equals 13 residues. Trimming cost V 1 base and J 7 bases; bases outside gene matches: 2. The CDR3 protein is CAWSATSGNEQFF. The CDR3 bases are TGTGCCTGGAGTGCGACTAGCGGTAATGAGCAGTTCTTC.

The V and J genes are TRBV10-3 and TRBJ2-7; 8 bases map to TRBD2. CDR3 length equals 15 residues. CDR1 and CDR2 (germline): ENHRY, SYGVKD. Trimming at V came to 3 bases and at J to 1 base, leaving 5 bases not matched to a gene. CDR3 sequence: CAISDAGGASYEQYF. In DNA, the CDR3 is TGTGCCATCAGTGACGCGGGGGGCGCTTCCTACGAGCAGTACTTC.

The V and J genes are TRBV9 and TRBJ2-7; weak D call: TRBD1 (6 bases). CDR3 length equals 14 residues. Trimming shortened V by 4 bases and J by 2 bases, and 13 bases separated the two germline ends. Germline CDR1 is SGDLS and CDR2 is YYNGEE. The CDR3 region is CASSPSTGPYEQYF. In DNA form, the CDR3 reads TGTGCCAGCAGCCCTAGCACAGGGCCCTACGAGCAGTACTTC.

The chain uses TRBV6-5 and TRBJ1-3; D call uncertain. Trimming cost V 6 bases and J 0 bases, with 12 bases left between them. Germline CDR1 and CDR2: MNHEY and SVGAGI. There are 15 residues in the CDR3. Written as DNA, the CDR3 is TGTGCCAGCAGAGTTACAGAAAACTCTGGAAACACCATATATTTT. Residues: CASRVTENSGNTIYF.

A few counts support this clone. CDR3 residues: CASIVDRAHGYTF. The CDR3 nucleotides read TGTGCCAGCATCGTGGACAGGGCACATGGCTACACCTTC. The V and J genes are TRBV2 and TRBJ1-2, with TRBD1 matching 8 bases. The length of the CDR3 is 13 residues. Germline V lookup: CDR1 SNHLY, CDR2 FYNNEI. Trimming cost V 7 bases and J 6 bases; bases outside gene matches: 7. Filled out from reference TRBV2 and TRBJ1-2, the complete variable domain reads EPEVTQTPSHQVTQMGQEVILRCVPISNHLYFYWYRQILGQKVEFLVSFYNNEISEKSEIFDDQFSVERPDGSNFTLKIRSTKLEDSAMYFCASIVDRAHGYTFGSGTRLTVV.